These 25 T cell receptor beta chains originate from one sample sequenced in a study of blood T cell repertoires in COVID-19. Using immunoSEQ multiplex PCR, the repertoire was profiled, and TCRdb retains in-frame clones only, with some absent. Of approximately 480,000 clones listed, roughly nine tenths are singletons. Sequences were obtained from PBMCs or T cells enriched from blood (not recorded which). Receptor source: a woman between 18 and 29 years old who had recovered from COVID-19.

CDR3 protein: CASSLIVPEQYF. For the CDR3, the DNA is TGTGCCAGCAGCCTCATAGTTCCCGAGCAGTACTTC. The rearrangement uses TRBV6-4 and TRBJ2-7; D is undetermined. V was shortened by 6 bases and J by 6 bases, with 12 bases between the two germline ends. The V gene's germline CDR1 is MRHNA and CDR2 SNTAGT. The CDR3 sequence is 12 residues long.

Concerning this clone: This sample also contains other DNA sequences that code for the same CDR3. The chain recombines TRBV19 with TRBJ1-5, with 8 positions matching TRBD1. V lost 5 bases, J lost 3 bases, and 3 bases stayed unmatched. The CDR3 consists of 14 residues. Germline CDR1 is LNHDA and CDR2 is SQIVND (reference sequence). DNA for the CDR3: TGTGCCAGTAGTTTGACAGGGGACAATCAGCCCCAGCATTTT. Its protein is CASSLTGDNQPQHF.

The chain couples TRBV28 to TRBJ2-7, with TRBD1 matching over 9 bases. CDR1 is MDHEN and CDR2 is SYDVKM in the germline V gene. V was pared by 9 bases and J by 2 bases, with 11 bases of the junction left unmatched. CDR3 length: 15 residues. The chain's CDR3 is CASGGLGQGTYEQYF. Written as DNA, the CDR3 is TGTGCCAGTGGCGGTCTAGGACAGGGGACCTACGAGCAGTACTTC.

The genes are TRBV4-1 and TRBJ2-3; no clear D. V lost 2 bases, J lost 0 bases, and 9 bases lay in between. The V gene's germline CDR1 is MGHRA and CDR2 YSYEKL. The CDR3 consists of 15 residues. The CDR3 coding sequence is TGCGCCAGCAGCCAACTAGGTTCTAGCACAGATACGCAGTATTTT. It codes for CASSQLGSSTDTQYF.

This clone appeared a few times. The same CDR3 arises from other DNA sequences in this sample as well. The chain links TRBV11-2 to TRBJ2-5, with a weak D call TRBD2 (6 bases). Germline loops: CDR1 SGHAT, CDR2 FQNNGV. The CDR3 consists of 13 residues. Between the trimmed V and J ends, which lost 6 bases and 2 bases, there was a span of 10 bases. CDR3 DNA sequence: TGTGCCAGCAGTCTAGCGTTTCAAGAGACCCAGTACTTC. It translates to CASSLAFQETQYF.

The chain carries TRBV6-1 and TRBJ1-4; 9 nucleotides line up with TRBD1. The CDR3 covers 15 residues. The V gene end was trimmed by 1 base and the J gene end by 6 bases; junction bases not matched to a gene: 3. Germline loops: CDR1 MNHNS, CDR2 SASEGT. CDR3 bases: TGTGCCAGCAGTGAAGGGGACAGGGTGTATGAAAAACTGTTTTTT. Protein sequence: CASSEGDRVYEKLFF.

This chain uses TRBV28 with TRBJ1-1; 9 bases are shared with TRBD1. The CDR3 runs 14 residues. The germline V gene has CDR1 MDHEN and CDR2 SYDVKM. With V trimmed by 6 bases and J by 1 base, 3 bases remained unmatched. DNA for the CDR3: TGTGCCAGCAGACAGGGGGCGCCGAACACTGAAGCTTTCTTT. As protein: CASRQGAPNTEAFF.

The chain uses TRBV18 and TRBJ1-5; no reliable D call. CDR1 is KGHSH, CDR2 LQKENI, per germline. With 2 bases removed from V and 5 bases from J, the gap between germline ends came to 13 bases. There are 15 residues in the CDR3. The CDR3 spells CASSPRSGDDQPQHF. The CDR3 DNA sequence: TGTGCCAGCTCACCAAGGTCAGGCGACGATCAGCCCCAGCATTTT. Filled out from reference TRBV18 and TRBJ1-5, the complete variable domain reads NAGVMQNPRHLVRRRGQEARLRCSPMKGHSHVYWYRQLPEEGLKFMVYLQKENIIDESGMPKERFSAEFPKEGPSILRIQQVVRGDSAAYFCASSPRSGDDQPQHFGDGTRLSIL.

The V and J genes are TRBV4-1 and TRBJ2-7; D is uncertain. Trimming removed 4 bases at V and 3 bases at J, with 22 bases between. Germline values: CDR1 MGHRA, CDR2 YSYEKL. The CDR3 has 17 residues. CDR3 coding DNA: TGCGCCAGCAGCCCGTTCCTAGAAAACAATATCTACTACGAGCAGTACTTC. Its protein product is CASSPFLENNIYYEQYF.

The CDR3 sequence is CATPYHSPLHF. DNA for the CDR3: TGTGCCACCCCTTATCATTCACCCCTCCACTTT. The chain couples TRBV15 to TRBJ1-6; D is unresolved. CDR1 is LNHNV, CDR2 YYDKDF, per germline (reference sequence). CDR3 length: 11 residues. V was pared by 8 bases and J by 8 bases, with 7 bases between.

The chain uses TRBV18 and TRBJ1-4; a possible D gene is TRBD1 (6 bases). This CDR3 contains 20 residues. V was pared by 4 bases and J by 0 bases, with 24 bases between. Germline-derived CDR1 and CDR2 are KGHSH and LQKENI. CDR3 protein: CASSRQVWRHEETTNEKLFF. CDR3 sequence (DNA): TGTGCCAGCTCACGACAGGTCTGGAGACACGAAGAAACAACTAATGAAAAACTGTTTTTT.

The CDR3 nucleotides are TGCGCCAGCAGTGAGTCTGTCCTTACCAGCACCGGGGAGCTGTTTTTT. Translating gives CASSESVLTSTGELFF. This chain connects TRBV10-1 to TRBJ2-2; D is ambiguous. V gave up 0 bases and J gave up 4 bases, with 12 bases separating them. The CDR3 consists of 16 residues. In germline, CDR1 is WNHNN, CDR2 SYGVQD (reference sequence).

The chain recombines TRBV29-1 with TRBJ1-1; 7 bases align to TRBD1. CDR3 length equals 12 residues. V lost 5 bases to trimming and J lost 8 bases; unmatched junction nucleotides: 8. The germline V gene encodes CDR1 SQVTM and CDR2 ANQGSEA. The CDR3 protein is CSVSDRETEAFF. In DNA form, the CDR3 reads TGCAGCGTTTCCGACAGGGAGACGGAAGCTTTCTTT.

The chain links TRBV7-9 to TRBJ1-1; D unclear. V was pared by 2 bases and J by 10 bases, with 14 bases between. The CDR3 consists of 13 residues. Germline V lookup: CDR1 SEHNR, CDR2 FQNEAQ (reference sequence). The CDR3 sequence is CASSLMAGEGAFF. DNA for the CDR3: TGTGCCAGCAGCTTAATGGCGGGCGAGGGAGCTTTCTTT.

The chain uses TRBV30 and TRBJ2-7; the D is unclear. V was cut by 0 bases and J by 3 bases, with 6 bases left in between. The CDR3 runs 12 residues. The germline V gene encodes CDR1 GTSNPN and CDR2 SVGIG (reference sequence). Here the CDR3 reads CAWSVQFYEQYF. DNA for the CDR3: TGTGCCTGGAGTGTACAGTTCTACGAGCAGTACTTC.

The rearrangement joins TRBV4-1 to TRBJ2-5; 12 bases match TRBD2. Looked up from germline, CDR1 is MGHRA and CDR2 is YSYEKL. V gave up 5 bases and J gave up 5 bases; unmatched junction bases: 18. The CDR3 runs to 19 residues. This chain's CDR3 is CASSTLVFASGGARETQYF. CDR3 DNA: TGCGCCAGCAGCACTCTGGTTTTCGCTAGCGGGGGGGCCCGGGAGACCCAGTACTTC.

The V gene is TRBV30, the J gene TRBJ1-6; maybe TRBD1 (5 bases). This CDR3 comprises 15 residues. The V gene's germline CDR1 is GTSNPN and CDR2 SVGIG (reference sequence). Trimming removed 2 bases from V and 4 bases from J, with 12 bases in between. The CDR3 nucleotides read TGTGCCTGGAGTCGTGACAGCCGTTATAATTCACCCCTCCACTTT. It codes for CAWSRDSRYNSPLHF.

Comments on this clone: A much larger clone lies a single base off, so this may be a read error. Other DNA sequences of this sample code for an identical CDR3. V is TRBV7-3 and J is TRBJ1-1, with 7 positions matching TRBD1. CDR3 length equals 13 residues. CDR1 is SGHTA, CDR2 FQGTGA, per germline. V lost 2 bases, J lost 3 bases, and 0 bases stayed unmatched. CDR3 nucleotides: TGTGCCAGCAGCTTAGACAGGGACACTGAAGCTTTCTTT. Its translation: CASSLDRDTEAFF.

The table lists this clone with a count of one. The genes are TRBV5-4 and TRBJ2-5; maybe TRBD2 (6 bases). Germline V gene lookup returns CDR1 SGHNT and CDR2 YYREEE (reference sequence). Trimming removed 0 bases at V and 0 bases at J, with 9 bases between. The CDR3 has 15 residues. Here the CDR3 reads CASSLGSGHQETQYF. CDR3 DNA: TGTGCCAGCAGCTTGGGTAGCGGACACCAAGAGACCCAGTACTTC.

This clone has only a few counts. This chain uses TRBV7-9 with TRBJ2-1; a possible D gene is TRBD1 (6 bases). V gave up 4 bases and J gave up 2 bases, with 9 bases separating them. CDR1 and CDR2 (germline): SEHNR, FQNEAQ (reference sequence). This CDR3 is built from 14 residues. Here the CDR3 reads CASSSRQAYNEQFF. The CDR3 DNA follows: TGTGCCAGCAGCTCCCGACAGGCCTACAATGAGCAGTTCTTC.

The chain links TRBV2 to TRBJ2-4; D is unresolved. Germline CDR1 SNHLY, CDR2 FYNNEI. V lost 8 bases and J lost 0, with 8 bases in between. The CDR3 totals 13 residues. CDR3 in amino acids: CASLGLAKNIQYF. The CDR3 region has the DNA TGTGCCAGCCTCGGGTTAGCCAAAAACATTCAGTACTTC.

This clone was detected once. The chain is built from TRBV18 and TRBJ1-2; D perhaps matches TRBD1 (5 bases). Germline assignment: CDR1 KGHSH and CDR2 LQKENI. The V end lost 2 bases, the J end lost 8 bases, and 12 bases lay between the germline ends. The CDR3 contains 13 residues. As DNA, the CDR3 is TGTGCCAGCTCACCAACGGGGGATCAGGGCTACACCTTC. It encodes CASSPTGDQGYTF.

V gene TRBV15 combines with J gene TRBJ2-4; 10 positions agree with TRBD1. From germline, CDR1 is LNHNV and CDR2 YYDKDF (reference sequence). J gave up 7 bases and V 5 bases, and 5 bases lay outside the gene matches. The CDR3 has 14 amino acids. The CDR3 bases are TGTGCCACCAGCCGACAGGGGGCTGTGAACATTCAGTACTTC. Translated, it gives CATSRQGAVNIQYF.

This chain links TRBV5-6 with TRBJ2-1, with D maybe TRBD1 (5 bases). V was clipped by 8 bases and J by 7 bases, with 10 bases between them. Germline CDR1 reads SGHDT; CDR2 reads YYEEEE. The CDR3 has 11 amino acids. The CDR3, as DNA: TGTGCCAGTGATAGGGGAAATGAGCAGTTCTTC. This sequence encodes CASDRGNEQFF.

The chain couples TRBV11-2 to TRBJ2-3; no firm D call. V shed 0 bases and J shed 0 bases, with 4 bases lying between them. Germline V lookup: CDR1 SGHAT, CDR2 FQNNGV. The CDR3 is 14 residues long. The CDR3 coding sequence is TGTGCCAGCAGCTTAGATCGGAGCACAGATACGCAGTATTTT. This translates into CASSLDRSTDTQYF.